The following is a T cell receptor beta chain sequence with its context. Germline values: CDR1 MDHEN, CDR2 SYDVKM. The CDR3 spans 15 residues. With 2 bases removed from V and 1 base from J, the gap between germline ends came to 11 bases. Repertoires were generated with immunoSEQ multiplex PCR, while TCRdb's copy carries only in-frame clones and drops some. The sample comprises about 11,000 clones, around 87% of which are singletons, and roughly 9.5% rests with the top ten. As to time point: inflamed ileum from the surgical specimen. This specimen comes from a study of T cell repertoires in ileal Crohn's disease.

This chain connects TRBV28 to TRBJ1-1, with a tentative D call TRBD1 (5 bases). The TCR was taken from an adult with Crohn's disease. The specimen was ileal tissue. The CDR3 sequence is CASSLPGTANTEAFF. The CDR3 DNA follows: TGTGCCAGCAGTTTACCCGGGACGGCGAACACTGAAGCTTTCTTT.